Following are 8 T cell receptor beta chains from one sample sequenced in a study of siplizumab effects on memory and regulatory T cells. The method was immunoSEQ multiplex PCR; TCRdb's version includes in-frame clones alone and lacks a portion of them. Of some 120,000 clones in the sample, around 93% are singletons; the top ten hold over 0.15%. The sequenced sample consisted of non-Treg CD4+ T cells sorted from blood. The receptors were sampled from a human donor in good health.

The chain joins TRBV15 to TRBJ2-7; D is ambiguous. This CDR3 spans 15 amino acids. Germline V gene sequence: CDR1 LNHNV, CDR2 YYDKDF (reference sequence). V was shortened by 0 bases and J by 3 bases, with 12 bases between the two germline ends. For the CDR3, the DNA is TGTGCCACCAGCAGAGATACGAGACTGTTCTACGAGCAGTACTTC. Translation gives CATSRDTRLFYEQYF.

V is TRBV19 and J is TRBJ2-3; D unclear. The CDR3 totals 15 residues. Deletions cut 0 bases from V and 1 base from J, with 8 bases between. Per the germline V gene, CDR1 is LNHDA and CDR2 is SQIVND (reference sequence). The CDR3: CASSIDNGGTDTQYF. CDR3 DNA: TGTGCCAGTAGTATAGATAACGGCGGCACAGATACGCAGTATTTT.

The chain has TRBV7-7 and TRBJ2-5; D is unresolved. This CDR3 comprises 13 residues. CDR1 is SSHAT and CDR2 is FNYEAQ in the germline V gene (reference sequence). V shed 1 base and J shed 0 bases, with 3 bases lying between them. DNA for the CDR3: TGTGCCAGCAGCTTAGTCCACCAAGAGACCCAGTACTTC. Amino acid sequence: CASSLVHQETQYF. Full variable domain (rest looked up from reference TRBV7-7 and TRBJ2-5): GAGVSQSPRYKVTKRGQDVTLRCDPISSHATLYWYQQALGQGPEFLTYFNYEAQPDKSGLPSDRFSAERPEGSISTLTIQRTEQRDSAMYRCASSLVHQETQYFGPGTRLLVL.

The V call is TRBV10-3, the J call TRBJ1-2; 7 positions match TRBD1. With 10 bases clipped from V and 1 base from J, the junction kept 6 bases outside the gene matches. Germline CDR1 reads ENHRY; CDR2 reads SYGVKD. The CDR3 spans 13 residues. The CDR3 spells CATTGDLNYGYTF. The CDR3 DNA sequence: TGTGCCACTACAGGGGATCTTAACTATGGCTACACCTTC.

The DNA of the CDR3 is TGTGCCAGCAGCTCCCCCGACAGGCGGGAGACCCAGTACTTC. Amino acids: CASSSPDRRETQYF. The rearrangement links TRBV13 to TRBJ2-5, with D perhaps TRBD1 (6 bases). Deletions cut 4 bases from V and 5 bases from J, with 14 bases between. The CDR3 loop spans 14 amino acids. Germline CDR1 is PRHDT and CDR2 is FYEKMQ (reference sequence).

The rearrangement joins TRBV19 to TRBJ1-3; D gene unclear. The CDR3 is 14 amino acids. From germline, CDR1 is LNHDA and CDR2 SQIVND (reference sequence). Trimming took off 8 bases at V and 6 bases at J, with 17 bases between the two ends. The CDR3: CASGDRLGENTIYF. The CDR3 DNA reads TGTGCCAGTGGGGATCGACTTGGGGAAAACACCATATATTTT.

The chain joins TRBV2 to TRBJ2-5, with D unresolved. The germline CDR1 and CDR2 sequences are SNHLY and FYNNEI. V was pared by 4 bases and J by 4 bases, with 10 bases between. The CDR3 sequence is 13 residues long. CDR3 DNA sequence: TGTGCCAGCAGTGCAGGAGAGCGAGAGACCCAGTACTTC. Translated: CASSAGERETQYF.

CDR3 region: CASSLWNTDTQYF. The DNA of the CDR3 is TGTGCCAGCAGCTTATGGAACACAGATACGCAGTATTTT. The chain combines TRBV7-2 with TRBJ2-3, with D unresolved. Trimming removed 2 bases from V and 2 bases from J, with 5 bases in between. CDR1 is SGHTA and CDR2 is FQGNSA in the germline V gene. The CDR3 consists of 13 residues.